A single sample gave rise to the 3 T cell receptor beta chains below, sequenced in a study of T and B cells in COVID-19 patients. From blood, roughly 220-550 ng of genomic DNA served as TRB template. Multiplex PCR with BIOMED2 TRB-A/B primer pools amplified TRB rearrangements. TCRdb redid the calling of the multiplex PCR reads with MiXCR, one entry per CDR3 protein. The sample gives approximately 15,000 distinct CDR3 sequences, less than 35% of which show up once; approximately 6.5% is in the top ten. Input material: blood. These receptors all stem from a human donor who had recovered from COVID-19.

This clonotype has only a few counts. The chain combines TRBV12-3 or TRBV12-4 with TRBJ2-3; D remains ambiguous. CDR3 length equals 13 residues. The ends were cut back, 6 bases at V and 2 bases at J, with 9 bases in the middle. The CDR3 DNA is TGTGCCAGCAGCCAAGAATTCACAGATACGCAGTATTTT. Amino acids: CASSQEFTDTQYF.

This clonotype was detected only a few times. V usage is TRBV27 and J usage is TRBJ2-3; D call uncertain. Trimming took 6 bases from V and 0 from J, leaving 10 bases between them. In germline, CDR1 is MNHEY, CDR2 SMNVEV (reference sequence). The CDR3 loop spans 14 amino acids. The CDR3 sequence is CASRGARSTDTQYF. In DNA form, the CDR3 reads TGTGCCAGCAGAGGAGCTAGGAGCACAGATACGCAGTATTTT.

The CDR3 spells CASRGPSYYEQYF. CDR3 nucleotides: TGTGCCAGCCGGGGACCCTCATACTACGAGCAGTACTTC. This chain uses TRBV6-2 or TRBV6-3 with TRBJ2-7, with D perhaps given as TRBD1 or TRBD2 (5 bases each). The CDR3 covers 13 residues. V was trimmed by 8 bases and J by 3 bases, leaving 14 bases between them. Germline CDR1 is MNHEY and CDR2 is SVGEGT.